This is a list of T cell receptor beta chains from one sample in a study of blood T cell repertoires in COVID-19. Clones were sequenced by immunoSEQ multiplex PCR, and TCRdb holds only the in-frame ones, with some missing. The top ten clones hold around 3.9% of a sample with 70,000 or so clones, approximately 90% of them seen once. The sequencing sample was made of peripheral blood. These receptors were obtained from a man between 65 and 85 years old with active COVID-19. Each CDR3 is given with its conserved first and last residue. D genes are given only for firm matches. Not all rows give a size; the values are once, few, many and, for expanded clones, a class.

TRBJ2-1	TRBV2	13	NA	NA	TGTGCCAGCAGTGGGAGGGGGCTGGGTGAGCAGTTCTTC	CASSGRGLGEQFF
TRBJ2-2	TRBV18	15	once	TRBD1	TGTGCCAGCTCGGTGACAGGGGCGAACACCGGGGAGCTGTTTTTT	CASSVTGANTGELFF
TRBJ2-7	TRBV28	22	NA	NA	TGTGCCAGCAGTTTACCTCCTATCCCCCTTGGCGGAGGGGGCGAAATCTCCTACGAGCAGTACTTC	CASSLPPIPLGGGGEISYEQYF
TRBJ2-3	TRBV7-2	13	NA	TRBD2	TGTGCCAGCAGCTCCCAACCCCTAGCGGGAGGGGATTTT	CASSSQPLAGGDF
TRBJ2-1	TRBV19	16	NA	TRBD1	TGTGCCAGTAGTACACGACAGGGGAGCTCCTACAATGAGCAGTTCTTC	CASSTRQGSSYNEQFF
TRBJ2-5	TRBV18	15	NA	NA	TGTGCCAGCTCACCACCGGAACACCCCCGGGGGACCCAGTACTTC	CASSPPEHPRGTQYF
TRBJ1-5	TRBV5-4	13	NA	TRBD1	TGTGCCAGCAGCGACAGGGGTAAACAGCCCCAGCATTTT	CASSDRGKQPQHF
TRBJ1-1	TRBV3-1/TRBV3-2	16	NA	NA	TGTGCCAGCAGCCGCCGTCGGGGGACCTCGAACACTGAAGCTTTCTTT	CASSRRRGTSNTEAFF
TRBJ1-2	TRBV6-5	13	NA	NA	TGTGCCAGCCTTCGGGGGGCGGACTATGGCTACACCTTC	CASLRGADYGYTF
TRBJ2-1	TRBV27	15	NA	TRBD2	TGTGCCAGCAGTTCTAGCGGGAGCACCTACAATGAGCAGTTCTTC	CASSSSGSTYNEQFF
TRBJ1-6	TRBV28	12	NA	NA	TGTGCCAGCAGGAGCCGAGGTTTGGCCCTCCACTTT	CASRSRGLALHF
TRBJ1-1	TRBV10-2	15	once	TRBD1	TGCGCCAGCAGGGCGACAGGGGGTAGCGTCACTGAAGCTTTCTTT	CASRATGGSVTEAFF
TRBJ2-3	TRBV24-1	13	once	NA	TGTGCCACCAGTGACCCGCCGGGAGATACGCAGTATTTT	CATSDPPGDTQYF
TRBJ2-7	TRBV13	15	NA	NA	TGTGCCAGCAGCCGAGAGCCCGGGGTCCTGTACGAGCAGTACTTC	CASSREPGVLYEQYF
TRBJ1-1	TRBV3-1/TRBV3-2	12	few	NA	TGTGCCAGCAGCCGATCAGGGTCTGTGGCTTTCTTT	CASSRSGSVAFF